The rows below give T cell receptor beta chains drawn from one sample of a study of T cells in tuberculosis. Using immunoSEQ multiplex PCR, the repertoire was profiled, and TCRdb retains in-frame clones only, with some absent. The sample lists more than 30,000 clones, around 97% occurring once. Sequencing was performed on PBMCs. These receptors were collected from a donor between 10 and 35 years old with latent tuberculosis or without tuberculosis infection. CDR3s include the opening cysteine and the closing phenylalanine or tryptophan. The D gene is left open where the match is weak. Some rows mark clone size as missing; the rest say once, few, many or name a class of expanded clone.

j_call d_call clone_size v_call cdr3_aa cdr3_nt
TRBJ1-2 TRBD1 . TRBV4-1 CASSQPTMTGGEGGYTF TGCGCCAGCAGCCAACCGACCATGACAGGGGGAGAAGGTGGCTACACCTTC
TRBJ2-7 TRBD2 . TRBV5-1 CASSLSVFPAGDSYEQYF TGCGCCAGCAGCTTGTCGGTCTTTCCAGCGGGAGACTCCTACGAGCAGTACTTC
TRBJ1-1 . . TRBV6-5 CASSLDPLNTEAFF TGTGCCAGCAGTCTAGACCCGCTGAACACTGAAGCTTTCTTT
TRBJ1-1 . . TRBV10-3 CAISDGQLNTEAFF TGTGCCATCAGTGACGGACAGCTGAACACTGAAGCTTTCTTT
TRBJ1-5 TRBD1 once TRBV7-2 CASSLGDSPSGNQPQHF TGTGCCAGCAGCTTAGGGGACAGCCCTAGTGGCAATCAGCCCCAGCATTTT
TRBJ2-7 TRBD1 . TRBV11-2 CASSLASGTGDEQYF TGTGCCAGCAGCTTAGCTTCCGGGACAGGGGACGAGCAGTACTTC
TRBJ2-3 TRBD2 . TRBV6-4 CASSLLAGEADTQYF TGTGCCAGCAGCCTACTAGCGGGAGAAGCAGATACGCAGTATTTT
TRBJ1-5 . . TRBV28 CASSLFVSQHF TGTGCCAGCAGTTTATTCGTATCCCAGCATTTT
TRBJ2-5 . . TRBV11-2 CASSPPPRTGMRETQYF TGTGCCAGCAGCCCACCTCCGCGTACAGGGATGCGAGAGACCCAGTACTTC
TRBJ2-5 TRBD1 . TRBV5-1 CASSLPRQGARQETQYF TGCGCCAGCAGCTTGCCCCGACAGGGGGCGCGGCAAGAGACCCAGTACTTC
TRBJ2-3 TRBD1 . TRBV7-8 CASSFPGQGTDTQYF TGTGCCAGCAGCTTTCCCGGACAGGGTACAGATACGCAGTATTTT
TRBJ1-5 TRBD1 . TRBV10-3 CAISVDRDSQPQHF TGTGCCATCAGTGTCGACAGGGATAGTCAGCCCCAGCATTTT
TRBJ2-7 . . TRBV25-1 CASSERGTYEQYF TGTGCCAGCAGTGAAAGAGGGACCTACGAGCAGTACTTC
TRBJ1-3 . . TRBV19 CASTILPSSGNTIYF TGTGCCAGTACCATCCTCCCGAGCTCTGGAAACACCATATATTTT
TRBJ2-1 TRBD1 . TRBV12-5 CASGLVLWDRENYNEQFF TGTGCTAGTGGTTTGGTACTTTGGGACAGGGAGAATTACAATGAGCAGTTCTTC
TRBJ1-2 . . TRBV2 CASILRQDGYTF TGTGCCAGCATTCTGAGACAGGATGGCTACACCTTC
TRBJ1-4 . . TRBV18 CASSLGAGEKLFF TGTGCCAGCTCCCTGGGAGCAGGCGAAAAACTGTTTTTT
TRBJ1-5 TRBD1 . TRBV2 CASRTGTGINSNQPQHF TGTGCCAGCCGCACCGGGACAGGAATTAATAGCAATCAGCCCCAGCATTTT
TRBJ1-1 . . TRBV19 CASSPQEMYTEAFF TGTGCCAGTAGTCCACAGGAGATGTACACTGAAGCTTTCTTT
TRBJ1-1 . . TRBV15 CATSSIGTEAFF TGTGCCACCAGCTCTATCGGCACTGAAGCTTTCTTT
TRBJ2-7 . . TRBV7-6 CASSFYNEQYF TGTGCCAGCAGCTTTTACAACGAGCAGTACTTC
TRBJ2-7 . . TRBV6-1 CASSEARAIYEQYF TGTGCCAGCAGTGAAGCGCGGGCTATCTACGAGCAGTACTTC
TRBJ2-3 TRBD2 . TRBV4-2 CASSRGASGGLDTQYF TGTGCCAGCAGCAGGGGGGCTAGCGGGGGATTAGATACGCAGTATTTT
TRBJ2-7 . . TRBV1 CTSSQDLAGRSYEQYF TGCACCAGCAGCCAAGACCTAGCGGGGCGATCCTACGAGCAGTACTTC
TRBJ1-2 . . TRBV4-2 CASSQERGGAPYGYTF TGTGCCAGCAGCCAAGAAAGGGGAGGGGCGCCCTATGGCTACACCTTC
TRBJ2-1 TRBD2 . TRBV6-4 CASSDPGTRLNEQFF TGTGCCAGCAGTGACCCCGGGACTAGGTTAAATGAGCAGTTCTTC
TRBJ2-7 . few TRBV2 CASSVTDYEQYF TGTGCCAGCAGTGTCACAGACTACGAGCAGTACTTC
TRBJ1-1 . . TRBV19 CASSITGFTEAFF TGTGCCAGTAGTATCACAGGGTTCACTGAAGCTTTCTTT
TRBJ1-4 . once TRBV4-2 CASSQDAGTDEKLFF TGTGCCAGCAGCCAAGATGCGGGGACCGATGAAAAACTGTTTTTT
TRBJ1-1 . . TRBV19 CASSPTANTEAFF TGTGCCAGTAGTCCCACAGCGAACACTGAAGCTTTCTTT
TRBJ1-2 . . TRBV28 CASSLSIYGYTF TGTGCCAGCAGTTTATCCATTTATGGCTACACCTTC
TRBJ2-1 TRBD2 . TRBV2 CASSLAGGLYNEQFF TGTGCCAGCAGTTTAGCGGGGGGGCTCTACAATGAGCAGTTCTTC
TRBJ1-1 . . TRBV30 CAWSWGGRNTEAFF TGTGCCTGGAGTTGGGGAGGGCGTAACACTGAAGCTTTCTTT
TRBJ1-2 TRBD1 . TRBV2 CASSTGQYYGYTF TGTGCCAGCAGTACGGGACAGTACTATGGCTACACCTTC
TRBJ2-5 TRBD2 . TRBV4-1 CASSQGASGRAKETQYF TGCGCCAGCAGCCAAGGCGCCAGCGGGAGGGCCAAAGAGACCCAGTACTTC
TRBJ2-5 TRBD2 . TRBV2 CASSVSGSGGRTQYF TGTGCCAGCAGTGTTAGCGGGAGTGGGGGGAGGACCCAGTACTTC
TRBJ2-1 TRBD2 . TRBV5-1 CASSQLAGARNEQFF TGCGCCAGCAGCCAACTAGCGGGAGCTCGCAATGAGCAGTTCTTC
TRBJ2-3 TRBD1 . TRBV2 CASSQQQGAGDTQYF TGTGCCAGCAGTCAACAACAGGGGGCAGGAGATACGCAGTATTTT
TRBJ2-7 TRBD2 . TRBV28 CASSSPSGSGYEQYF TGTGCCAGCAGTTCCCCTAGCGGGAGTGGTTACGAGCAGTACTTC
TRBJ2-3 TRBD1 . TRBV11-2 CASSPARGFALTDTQYF TGTGCCAGCAGCCCCGCCAGGGGGTTTGCCCTCACAGATACGCAGTATTTT
TRBJ1-2 . . TRBV10-3 CAISENRDYGYTF TGTGCCATCAGTGAAAACAGGGACTATGGCTACACCTTC
TRBJ1-2 TRBD1 . TRBV5-1 CASSWDVTGGAYYGYTF TGCGCCAGCAGCTGGGACGTAACAGGGGGCGCATACTATGGCTACACCTTC
TRBJ2-3 . . TRBV5-1 CASRVTGMSGDTQYF TGCGCCAGCAGGGTTACAGGGATGTCGGGAGATACGCAGTATTTT
TRBJ2-5 . . TRBV4-2 CASSQDRRASIIQETQYF TGTGCCAGCAGCCAAGATCGGCGGGCTAGCATCATACAAGAGACCCAGTACTTC
TRBJ1-2 TRBD1 . TRBV6-1 CASSPGQGANYGYTF TGTGCCAGCAGTCCGGGACAGGGTGCTAACTATGGCTACACCTTC